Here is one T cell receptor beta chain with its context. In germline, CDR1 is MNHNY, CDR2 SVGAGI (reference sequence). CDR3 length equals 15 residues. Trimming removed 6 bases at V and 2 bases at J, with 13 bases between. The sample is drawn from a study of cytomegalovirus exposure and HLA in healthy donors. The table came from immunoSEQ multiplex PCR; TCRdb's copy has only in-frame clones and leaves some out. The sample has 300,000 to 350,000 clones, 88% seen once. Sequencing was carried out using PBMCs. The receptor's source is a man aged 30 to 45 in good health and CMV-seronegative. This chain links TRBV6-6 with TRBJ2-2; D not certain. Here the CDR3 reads CASSLGSTNTGELFF. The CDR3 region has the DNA TGTGCCAGCAGCCTTGGGTCGACTAACACCGGGGAGCTGTTTTTT.